The sequence of this TCR beta chain was determined in a study of response to subunit inactivated influenza vaccine. TCRdb recomputed calls from the RT-PCR reads with MiXCR, one row per CDR3 protein. Here the sample spans 650,000 to 800,000 distinct CDR3 sequences, approximately 13% being singletons. As for this clonotype: What it recognizes is unknown.

This CDR3 region has 14 residues. CDR1 is SEHNR and CDR2 is FQNEAQ in the germline V gene (reference sequence). Trimming removed 3 bases from V and 3 bases from J; junction bases left unmatched: 3. Findings of the study overall: T cells newly recruited by each seasonal influenza vaccination are few, the authors suggested.

The chain combines TRBV7-9 with TRBJ1-1; 8 nucleotides align to TRBD1. Sequenced material: PBMCs from blood, taken less than 15 days before vaccination. The TCR was taken from a middle-aged man who received an inactivated influenza vaccine. This CDR3 is CASSLQGAHTEAFF. DNA for the CDR3: TGTGCCAGCAGCTTGCAGGGGGCGCACACTGAAGCTTTCTTT.